A single TCR beta chain is shown here with its context. Participant-reported clinical history was the basis for cohort assignment. Each recovered donor of Cohort 3 presented with two negative PCRs, clearance, or symptom resolution. Generated by immunoSEQ multiplex PCR, the TCRdb table keeps only in-frame clones and is missing some. The sample has about 180,000 clones, roughly 85% seen once. This specimen comes from a study of blood T cell repertoires in COVID-19. Study at large: Whether acute or convalescent, the COVID-19 samples came from the United States, Italy and Spain. The cDNA or gDNA used as material had been derived from T cells, B-cell-depleted T cells, or PBMCs.

V lost 4 bases to trimming and J lost 5 bases, with 15 bases between them. This CDR3 comprises 15 residues. The V gene's germline CDR1 is MNHEY and CDR2 SMNVEV (reference sequence). The receptor was derived from a woman aged 18-29 years who had recovered from COVID-19. The chain combines TRBV27 with TRBJ1-5; D perhaps matches TRBD1 (6 bases). The sequencing input was PBMCs or T cells enriched from blood (not recorded which). CDR3 coding DNA: TGTGCCAGCAGTTCCTTCACAGGGTTGGATCAGCCCCAGCATTTT. This codes for CASSSFTGLDQPQHF.